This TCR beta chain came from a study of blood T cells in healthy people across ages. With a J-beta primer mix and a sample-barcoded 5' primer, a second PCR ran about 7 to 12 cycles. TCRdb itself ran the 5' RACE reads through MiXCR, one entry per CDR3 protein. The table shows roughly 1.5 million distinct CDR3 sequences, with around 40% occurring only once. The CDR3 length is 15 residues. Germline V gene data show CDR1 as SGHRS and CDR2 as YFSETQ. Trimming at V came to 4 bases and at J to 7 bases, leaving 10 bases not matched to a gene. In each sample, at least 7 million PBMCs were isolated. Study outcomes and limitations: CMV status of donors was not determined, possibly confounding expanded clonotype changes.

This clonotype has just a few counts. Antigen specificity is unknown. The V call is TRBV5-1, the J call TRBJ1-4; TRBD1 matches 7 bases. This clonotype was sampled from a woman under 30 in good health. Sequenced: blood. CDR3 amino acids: CASSPDRVSGEKLFF. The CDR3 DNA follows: TGCGCCAGCAGCCCCGACAGGGTGTCTGGTGAAAAACTGTTTTTT.